Following are 8 T cell receptor beta chains from one sample sequenced in a study of control samples from healthy donors and cancer patients. Clones were read by immunoSEQ multiplex PCR, and TCRdb kept only the in-frame ones, dropping some. Of some 150,000 clones in the sample, about 90% are singletons; the top ten hold over 6%. Input material: blood. The receptors here all came from a man between 18 and 35 years old in good health.

This clone was detected a few times. The V call is TRBV11-2, the J call TRBJ2-1; TRBD1 is a possible D gene (6 bases). Germline CDR1 reads SGHAT; CDR2 reads FQNNGV. This CDR3 region has 14 residues. V was trimmed by 8 bases and J by 3 bases, leaving 14 bases between them. The CDR3 DNA reads as TGTGCCAGCCAGGGGCCGGAGAGCTACAATGAGCAGTTCTTC. Amino acid sequence: CASQGPESYNEQFF.

The rearrangement joins TRBV5-1 to TRBJ1-1; possibly TRBD1 for D (5 bases). The V and J ends lost 1 base and 7 bases respectively, with 17 bases between them. CDR1 SGHRS and CDR2 YFSETQ come from the germline V gene. The CDR3 extends over 15 amino acids. CDR3 region: CASSLNSRGSNEAFF. The CDR3, as DNA: TGCGCCAGCAGCTTGAATTCTCGGGGGAGTAATGAAGCTTTCTTT. Full variable domain (remainder filled in from reference TRBV5-1 and TRBJ1-1): KAGVTQTPRYLIKTRGQQVTLSCSPISGHRSVSWYQQTPGQGLQFLFEYFSETQRNKGNFPGRFSGRQFSNSRSEMNVSTLELGDSALYLCASSLNSRGSNEAFFGQGTRLTVV.

This chain uses TRBV11-2 with TRBJ2-3; 8 bases line up with TRBD1. CDR1 and CDR2 (germline): SGHAT, FQNNGV. The CDR3 spans 16 residues. The J segment lost 2 bases and the V segment lost 1 base, leaving 5 bases of the junction unmatched. The CDR3 sequence: CASSLASGGPTDTQYF. CDR3 nucleotides: TGTGCCAGCAGCTTAGCTTCAGGGGGCCCCACAGATACGCAGTATTTT.

The rearrangement joins TRBV7-2 to TRBJ2-7; tentative D call: TRBD2 (6 bases). Germline V gene data show CDR1 as SGHTA and CDR2 as FQGNSA. The CDR3 is 14 residues long. V was pared by 5 bases and J by 3 bases, with 14 bases between. The CDR3 DNA reads as TGTGCCAGCAGCACTAGTGGGGGGTTCTACGAGCAGTACTTC. Its protein product is CASSTSGGFYEQYF. Combining the CDR3 with reference TRBV7-2 and TRBJ2-7 gives the whole variable domain GAGVSQSPSNKVTEKGKDVELRCDPISGHTALYWYRQSLGQGLEFLIYFQGNSAPDKSGLPSDRFSAERTGGSVSTLTIQRTQQEDSAVYLCASSTSGGFYEQYFGPGTRLTVT.

V usage is TRBV20-1 and J usage is TRBJ1-1, with D unclear. This CDR3 spans 9 amino acids. Germline CDR1 and CDR2: DFQATT and SNEGSKA (reference sequence). V lost 5 bases, J lost 3 bases, and 1 base lay in between. CDR3 in DNA: TGCAGTGCTTACACTGAAGCTTTCTTT. Protein: CSAYTEAFF.

This clone was counted a single time. This sequence joins TRBV4-3 and TRBJ2-3; D may match TRBD1 or TRBD2 (6 bases each). The CDR3 loop spans 17 amino acids. V was trimmed by 0 bases and J by 4 bases, leaving 17 bases between them. In germline, CDR1 is LGHNA, CDR2 YSLEER. The CDR3 region is CASSQEVRGGLPDTQYF. The DNA of the CDR3 is TGCGCCAGCAGCCAAGAGGTCCGAGGGGGGCTCCCAGATACGCAGTATTTT.

This chain uses TRBV11-3 with TRBJ1-1; D is ambiguous. CDR3 length: 13 amino acids. The germline gives CDR1 SGHNT, CDR2 YENEEA. Trimming pared 3 bases from V and 2 bases from J, leaving 7 bases between. CDR3 sequence: CASSLSSNTEAFF. The CDR3 nucleotides are TGTGCCAGCAGCTTGAGCAGCAACACTGAAGCTTTCTTT.

The rearrangement links TRBV25-1 to TRBJ1-1, with D possibly being TRBD1 (6 bases). Germline V CDR1 and CDR2: MGHDK, SYGVNS. Trimming shortened V by 8 bases and J by 2 bases, and 9 bases separated the two germline ends. The CDR3 runs 12 residues. In DNA, the CDR3 is TGTGCCAGCCGGGACACCAACACTGAAGCTTTCTTT. This sequence encodes CASRDTNTEAFF.